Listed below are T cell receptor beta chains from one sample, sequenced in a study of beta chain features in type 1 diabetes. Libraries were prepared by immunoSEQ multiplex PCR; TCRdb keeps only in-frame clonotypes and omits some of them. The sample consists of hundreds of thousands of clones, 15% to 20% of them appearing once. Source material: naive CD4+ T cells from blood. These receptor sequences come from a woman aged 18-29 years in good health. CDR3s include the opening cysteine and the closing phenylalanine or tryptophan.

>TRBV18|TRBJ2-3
CASSQGTSGSYTDTQYF
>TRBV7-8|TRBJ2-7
CASSLDDASGAYEQYF
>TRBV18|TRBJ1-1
CASSRGNTEAFF
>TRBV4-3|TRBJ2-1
CASSQEAGGTYNEQFF
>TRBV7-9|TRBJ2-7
CASSLGGGRSYEQYF
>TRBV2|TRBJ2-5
CASTIQETQYF
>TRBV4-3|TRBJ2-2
CASSQDRFTGELFF
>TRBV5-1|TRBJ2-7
CASSSGHQLDEQYF
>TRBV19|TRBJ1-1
CASKRGLGTEAFF
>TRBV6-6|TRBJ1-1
CASSHYGRAEAFF
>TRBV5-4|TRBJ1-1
CASSLLGTEPNTEAFF
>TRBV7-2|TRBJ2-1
CASSRRAYNEQFF
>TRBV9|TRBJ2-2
CASSVRWRDTGELFF
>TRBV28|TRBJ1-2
CASSPAGTANYGYTF
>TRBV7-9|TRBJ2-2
CASSLGRQANTGELFF
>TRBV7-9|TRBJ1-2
CASSLNSFYGYTF
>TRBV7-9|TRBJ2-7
CASSLDIFQAGNSYEQYF
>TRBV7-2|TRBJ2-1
CASSPWTGPYNEQFF
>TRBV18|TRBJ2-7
CASSPNGGTGLTYEQYF
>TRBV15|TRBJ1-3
CATSRDLLGSGNTIYF
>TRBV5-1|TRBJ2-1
CASSSGLGSSNEQFF
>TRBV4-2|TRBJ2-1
CASSHAPGQGSDEQFF
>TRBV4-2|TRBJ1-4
CASSPTSQGFSTNEKLFF
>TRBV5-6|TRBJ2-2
CASSWGLAGVVTGELFF
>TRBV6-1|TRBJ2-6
CASSLGGTGANVLTF
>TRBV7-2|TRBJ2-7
CASSLGGQGTYEQYF
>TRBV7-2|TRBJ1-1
CASSLVRTRVNTEAFF
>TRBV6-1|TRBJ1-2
CASSRGTGEYGYTF
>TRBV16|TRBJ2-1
CASSQFDSWTNEQFF
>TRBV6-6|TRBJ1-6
CASSLGESPLHF
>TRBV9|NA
CARPTGTQTYEQYF
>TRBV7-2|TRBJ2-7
CASSLAASGRGEQYF
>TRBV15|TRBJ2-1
CATSKGLAGASRKGDEQFF
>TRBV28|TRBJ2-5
CASSWDRAETQYF
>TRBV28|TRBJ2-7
CASSRTSGARYEQYF
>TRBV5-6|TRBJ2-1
CASSLRVGNEQFF
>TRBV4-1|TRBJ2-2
CASSQPPPTSGSTGELFF
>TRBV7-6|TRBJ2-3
CASSPGVNFDTQYF
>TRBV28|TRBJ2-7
CASSTPGAPYEQYF
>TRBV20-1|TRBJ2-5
CSAPVKTQYF
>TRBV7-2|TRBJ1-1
CASSRGMGRTEAFF
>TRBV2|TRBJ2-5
CASRWVGETQYF